This TCR beta chain was identified in a study of OX40 agonist ivuxolimab in advanced cancers. J gave up 1 base and V 4 bases, and 4 bases lay outside the gene matches. Germline V CDR1 and CDR2: MGHRA, YSYEKL. The CDR3 covers 15 residues. TCRdb keeps only in-frame clones here, not all; method: immunoSEQ multiplex PCR. The sample holds tens of thousands of clones; about four fifths are singletons and the top ten take 4% to 5%. Specimen: CD4+ or CD8+ T cells sorted from blood, collected in a trial of the OX40 agonist ivuxolimab. This sequence originates from an adult with an advanced solid tumor such as melanoma, head and neck, liver or kidney cancer. The J gene is TRBJ1-1, the V gene TRBV4-1; TRBD1 aligns across 9 bases. The CDR3 protein is CASSRSQGANTEAFF. DNA for the CDR3: TGCGCCAGCAGCCGCTCACAGGGGGCGAACACTGAAGCTTTCTTT.